This TCR beta chain is drawn from a study of cytomegalovirus exposure and HLA in healthy donors. It was with 60 Vbeta and 13 Jbeta primers that the PCR ran. Method: immunoSEQ multiplex PCR; TCRdb's copy keeps in-frame clones and lacks some. Its table lists 160,000 or so clones. The TCR was taken from a young man in good health and CMV-seronegative. Material for sequencing was PBMCs.

CDR3 amino acids: CASDPGQWKNIQYF. The CDR3 coding sequence is TGTGCCAGCGATCCGGGACAGTGGAAAAACATTCAGTACTTC. V usage is TRBV2 and J usage is TRBJ2-4, with TRBD1 matching 7 bases. CDR1 SNHLY and CDR2 FYNNEI come from the germline V gene. The J segment lost 4 bases and the V segment lost 8 bases, leaving 8 bases of the junction unmatched. This CDR3 has 14 residues.